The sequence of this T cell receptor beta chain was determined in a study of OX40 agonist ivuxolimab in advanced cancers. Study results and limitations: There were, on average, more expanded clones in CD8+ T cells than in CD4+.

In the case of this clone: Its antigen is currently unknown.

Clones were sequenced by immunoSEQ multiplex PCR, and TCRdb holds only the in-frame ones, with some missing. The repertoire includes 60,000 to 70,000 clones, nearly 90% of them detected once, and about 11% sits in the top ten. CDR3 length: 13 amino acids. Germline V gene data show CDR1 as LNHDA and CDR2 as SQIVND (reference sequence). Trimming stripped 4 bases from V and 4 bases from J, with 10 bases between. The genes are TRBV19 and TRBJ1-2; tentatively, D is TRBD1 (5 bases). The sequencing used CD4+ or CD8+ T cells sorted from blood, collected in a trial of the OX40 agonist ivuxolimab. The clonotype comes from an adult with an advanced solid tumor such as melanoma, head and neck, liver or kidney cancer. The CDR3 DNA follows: TGTGCCAGTAGTAGTGGGACCGCCTATGGCTACACCTTC. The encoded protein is CASSSGTAYGYTF. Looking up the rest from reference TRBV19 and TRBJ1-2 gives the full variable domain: DGGITQSPKYLFRKEGQNVTLSCEQNLNHDAMYWYRQDPGQGLRLIYYSQIVNDFQKGDIAEGYSVSREKKESFPLTVTSAQKNPTAFYLCASSSGTAYGYTFGSGTRLTVV.